The 5 T cell receptor beta chains below were found in one sample sequenced in a study of Graves' ophthalmopathy and Graves' hyperthyroidism. The study amplified TCR beta CDR3 regions using RNA transcripts. The first round was an RT-PCR with HTBI primers, and the second round was a multiplex PCR. Each CDR3 protein is one row after TCRdb ran MiXCR on the multiplex PCR reads. The data hold roughly 600,000 distinct CDR3 sequences, with roughly 40% observed a single time. The sequencing sample was made of peripheral blood or thyroid tissue (not recorded which). The receptor set was obtained from an adult man with Graves' hyperthyroidism.

Regarding this clonotype: The junction and the germline gene differ at one end; a read error may be behind it. The rearrangement uses TRBV20-1 and TRBJ2-3; D is possibly TRBD2 (5 bases). The CDR3 length is 10 residues. Germline-derived CDR1 and CDR2 are DFQATT and SNEGSKA (reference sequence). CDR3 protein: CSAARTVRHF. The CDR3 DNA sequence: TGCAGTGCGGCAAGGACTGTGCGGCATTTT.

The sample holds many counts of this clonotype. The chain is built from TRBV12-3 or TRBV12-4 and TRBJ1-5, with D uncertain. V lost 4 bases, J lost 4 bases, and 5 bases lay in between. This CDR3 is 12 amino acids long. CDR3 nucleotide sequence: TGTGCCAGCAGTTCCCGGAATCAGCCCCAGCATTTT. Its translation is CASSSRNQPQHF.

This clonotype occurred many times. This sequence joins TRBV20-1 and TRBJ2-2, with 11 bases that match TRBD2. The germline gives CDR1 DFQATT, CDR2 SNEGSKA (reference sequence). The CDR3 totals 15 residues. The junction had 4 bases not matched to a gene; V was cut back by 7 bases and J by 0 bases. This CDR3 reads CSVLAGGANTGELFF. CDR3 bases: TGCAGTGTTCTAGCGGGAGGCGCGAACACCGGGGAGCTGTTTTTT.

This clonotype was picked up a small number of times. CDR3 amino acids: CASSLSQGELFF. Here the CDR3 DNA reads TGTGCCAGCAGCTTATCCCAGGGGGAGCTGTTTTTT. The V and J genes are TRBV7-3 and TRBJ2-2; D is unclear. Germline values: CDR1 SGHTA, CDR2 FQGTGA. The V end was cut by 2 bases, the J end by 8 bases, with 6 bases between. The CDR3 extends over 12 amino acids.

This clonotype was recorded a few times. The chain recombines TRBV6-5 with TRBJ2-5, with 10 bases aligning to TRBD2. Germline CDR1 MNHEY, CDR2 SVGAGI. V lost 5 bases to trimming and J lost 4 bases; unmatched junction nucleotides: 13. CDR3 length equals 17 residues. The CDR3 nucleotides are TGTGCCAGCAGTGAAAGGCTAGCGGGAGTAGGGGGAGAGACCCAGTACTTC. The encoded protein is CASSERLAGVGGETQYF.